These 25 T cell receptor beta chains share one sample of origin, sequenced in a study of control samples from healthy donors and cancer patients. The table came from immunoSEQ multiplex PCR; TCRdb's copy has only in-frame clones and leaves some out. The table lists about 130,000 clones, roughly 92% of them singletons. Input material: blood. These receptors were collected from a man between 18 and 35 years old in good health.

This chain's CDR3 is CASSPLAGASTDTQYF. CDR3 bases: TGTGCCAGCAGCCCATTAGCGGGGGCTAGCACAGATACGCAGTATTTT. The chain carries TRBV7-7 and TRBJ2-3, with 9 bases lining up with TRBD2. The CDR3 is made up of 16 amino acids. The germline V gene has CDR1 SSHAT and CDR2 FNYEAQ (reference sequence). Trimming took 5 bases from V and 0 from J; bases not matched to a gene: 6.

This chain joins TRBV5-1 and TRBJ2-5; D might be TRBD1 (5 bases). This CDR3 region has 15 residues. CDR1 is SGHRS and CDR2 is YFSETQ in the germline V gene. The ends were cut back, 0 bases at V and 2 bases at J, with 11 bases in the middle. As DNA, the CDR3 is TGCGCCAGCAGCTTGGGTACAGGCGGACAAGAGACCCAGTACTTC. Translated, it gives CASSLGTGGQETQYF.

In its sample, this clone was seen once. The chain links TRBV28 to TRBJ1-4, with TRBD1 as a possible D gene (5 bases). This CDR3 has 16 residues. V dropped 4 bases and J dropped 7 bases, with 19 bases sitting between them. In germline, CDR1 is MDHEN, CDR2 SYDVKM. CDR3 nucleotides: TGTGCCAGCAGTTCGAGACCAGGGTTATCTAGTGAAAAACTGTTTTTT. This translates into CASSSRPGLSSEKLFF.

V usage is TRBV6-5 and J usage is TRBJ1-4; tentatively, D is TRBD1 (5 bases). The ends were cut back, 1 base at V and 8 bases at J, with 14 bases in the middle. CDR3 length: 15 residues. Germline CDR1 is MNHEY and CDR2 is SVGAGI. The CDR3 nucleotides are TGTGCCAGCAGTTACTGGCAGGGTAAAAAGGAAAAACTGTTTTTT. As protein: CASSYWQGKKEKLFF.

The V gene is TRBV5-1, the J gene TRBJ2-7, with TRBD1 matching over 7 bases. The CDR3 has 14 residues. The germline CDR1 and CDR2 sequences are SGHRS and YFSETQ. J gave up 6 bases and V 0 bases, and 6 bases lay outside the gene matches. CDR3 in amino acids: CASSLGGTVPEQYF. CDR3 nucleotides: TGCGCCAGCAGCTTGGGGGGGACAGTCCCCGAGCAGTACTTC.

The chain employs TRBV5-5 and TRBJ2-3; the D gene is possibly TRBD2 (6 bases). Trimming removed 4 bases at V and 0 bases at J, with 12 bases between. Germline CDR1 SGHKS, CDR2 YYEKEE (reference sequence). This CDR3 is built from 15 residues. CDR3 DNA: TGTGCCAGCAGCGAAACTAGCTTTAGCACAGATACGCAGTATTTT. It codes for CASSETSFSTDTQYF.

This clone was recorded only once. This chain connects TRBV6-4 to TRBJ1-1; TRBD1 might be the D (5 bases). This CDR3 is built from 18 residues. V was pared by 3 bases and J by 0 bases, with 20 bases between. In germline, CDR1 is MRHNA, CDR2 SNTAGT. CDR3 in amino acids: CASSEPGREGGMNTEAFF. As DNA, the CDR3 is TGTGCCAGCAGTGAACCAGGCAGGGAGGGAGGCATGAACACTGAAGCTTTCTTT.

The chain uses TRBV18 and TRBJ1-1; D remains ambiguous. The CDR3 runs to 16 residues. The ends were cut back, 5 bases at V and 4 bases at J, with 20 bases in the middle. Germline-derived CDR1 and CDR2 are KGHSH and LQKENI. The CDR3 loop reads CASSDVGGVSRTEAFF. CDR3 nucleotide sequence: TGTGCCAGCTCAGACGTTGGTGGGGTTTCGCGCACTGAAGCTTTCTTT.

The chain couples TRBV4-2 to TRBJ2-3; TRBD2 matches 11 bases. Germline V CDR1 and CDR2: LGHNA, YNFKEQ. Germline trimming cut 5 bases from V and 3 bases from J; bases unmatched to any gene: 7. This CDR3 is 16 amino acids long. The CDR3 nucleotides are TGTGCCAGCAGCTCCCCTAGCGGGGGGTTAACAGATACGCAGTATTTT. It codes for CASSSPSGGLTDTQYF.

This chain connects TRBV19 to TRBJ2-6; 9 bases match TRBD1. J was trimmed by 1 base and V by 5 bases; bases with no gene match: 6. Germline lookup yields CDR1 LNHDA and CDR2 SQIVND (reference sequence). The CDR3 contains 17 residues. The CDR3 region is CASSSTGGGSGANVLTF. CDR3 DNA sequence: TGTGCCAGTAGTTCGACAGGGGGTGGGTCTGGGGCCAACGTCCTGACTTTC.

The chain has TRBV5-4 and TRBJ2-5, with 10 nucleotides matching TRBD1. CDR1 and CDR2 from the germline V gene are SGHNT and YYREEE (reference sequence). This CDR3 is built from 14 residues. V lost 3 bases and J lost 6; bases outside the gene matches: 5. CDR3 protein: CASSSRDRGQTQYF. The CDR3 DNA is TGTGCCAGCAGCTCGCGGGACAGGGGACAGACCCAGTACTTC.

DNA of the CDR3: TGCAGCTCTCGTGTGGGCGGAACAGATACGCAGTATTTT. It codes for CSSRVGGTDTQYF. The V gene is TRBV29-1, the J gene TRBJ2-3, with no clear D. This CDR3 has 13 residues. Germline values: CDR1 SQVTM, CDR2 ANQGSEA. Trimming shortened V by 8 bases and J by 3 bases, and 15 bases separated the two germline ends.

V gene TRBV11-2 combines with J gene TRBJ1-2; D is uncertain. The CDR3 loop spans 15 amino acids. The V end was cut by 2 bases, the J end by 1 base, with 11 bases between. Germline values: CDR1 SGHAT, CDR2 FQNNGV. The CDR3 sequence: CASSLKMGFNYGYTF. CDR3 DNA sequence: TGTGCCAGCAGCTTAAAAATGGGCTTTAACTATGGCTACACCTTC.

V and J are TRBV6-2 or TRBV6-3 and TRBJ2-5, with 7 bases identical to TRBD2. Trimming cost V 5 bases and J 3 bases; bases outside gene matches: 0. Germline values: CDR1 MNHEY, CDR2 SVGEGT. The CDR3 is made up of 12 amino acids. CDR3 sequence reads: CASSAGEETQYF. The CDR3 nucleotides read TGTGCCAGCAGTGCGGGGGAAGAGACCCAGTACTTC.

V usage is TRBV24-1 and J usage is TRBJ2-3; tentative D call: TRBD2 (6 bases). CDR3 length equals 15 residues. CDR1 KGHDR and CDR2 SFDVKD come from the germline V gene. V lost 8 bases and J 3 bases, leaving 17 bases between the germline ends. The CDR3 region is CATTEGAGPTDTQYF. The DNA of the CDR3 is TGTGCCACCACTGAAGGGGCGGGGCCGACAGATACGCAGTATTTT.

The gene calls are TRBV7-9 and TRBJ2-3; D possibly matches TRBD1 or TRBD2 (5 bases each). CDR3 length: 15 amino acids. V was shortened by 3 bases and J by 0 bases, with 10 bases between the two germline ends. Germline values: CDR1 SEHNR, CDR2 FQNEAQ (reference sequence). CDR3 sequence reads: CASSLGTVSTDTQYF. The CDR3 nucleotides are TGTGCCAGCAGCTTGGGGACCGTTAGCACAGATACGCAGTATTTT.

The genes are TRBV19 and TRBJ1-2, with D tentatively TRBD1 (5 bases). V dropped 5 bases and J dropped 2 bases, with 9 bases sitting between them. The germline V gene has CDR1 LNHDA and CDR2 SQIVND (reference sequence). This CDR3 is built from 13 residues. CDR3 sequence reads: CASSVGGNYGYTF. The CDR3 DNA follows: TGTGCCAGTAGTGTCGGGGGGAACTATGGCTACACCTTC.

The chain has TRBV21-1 and TRBJ2-5; the listed D gene, TRBD1, was not tested against the DNA. TRBV21-1 is listed as a pseudogene. The CDR3 extends over 20 amino acids. The CDR3, as DNA: TGTGCCAGCAGCAAAGCCCCCAGGGGGAAGGGTCAGGAGGCCATAGCGGCCCAGTACTTC. Amino acids: CASSKAPRGKGQEAIAAQYF.

This clone is a singleton in its sample. The chain recombines TRBV4-2 with TRBJ2-3, with 7 positions matching TRBD2. The CDR3 contains 13 residues. After removal of 2 bases from V and 6 bases from J, the junction contained 2 bases not matched to a gene. Germline CDR1 and CDR2: LGHNA and YNFKEQ. This CDR3 reads CASSQSAGDTQYF. The CDR3 nucleotides are TGTGCCAGCAGCCAATCAGCGGGGGATACGCAGTATTTT.

The rearrangement joins TRBV27 to TRBJ2-7, with TRBD1 matching 9 bases. The junction had 11 bases not matched to a gene; V was cut back by 8 bases and J by 12 bases. The germline V gene encodes CDR1 MNHEY and CDR2 SMNVEV (reference sequence). CDR3 length equals 12 residues. DNA for the CDR3: TGTGCCAGCGGCCTCCCGGGGGACAGGGCGTACTTC. Amino acid sequence: CASGLPGDRAYF.

Note on this clone: The sample carries other DNA sequences with the same CDR3. The J gene is TRBJ2-5, the V gene TRBV5-1; 11 bases are a match to TRBD2. Trimming cost V 1 base and J 2 bases; bases outside gene matches: 1. The CDR3 loop spans 15 amino acids. Germline CDR1 reads SGHRS; CDR2 reads YFSETQ. In DNA, the CDR3 is TGCGCCAGCAGCTTGACTAGCGGGGGTCAAGAGACCCAGTACTTC. Translated: CASSLTSGGQETQYF.

The rearrangement uses TRBV12-5 and TRBJ1-3; tentatively, D is TRBD1 (6 bases). The CDR3 has 14 residues. Germline assignment: CDR1 LGHNT and CDR2 FRNRAP. V was pared by 5 bases and J by 0 bases, with 8 bases between. The CDR3: CASGQGISGNTIYF. The CDR3 DNA reads TGTGCTAGTGGTCAGGGGATCTCTGGAAACACCATATATTTT.

A single count supports this clone. This rearrangement joins TRBV2 to TRBJ1-5; D might be TRBD1 (5 bases). This CDR3 is built from 14 residues. The V end lost 3 bases, the J end lost 7 bases, and 13 bases lay between the germline ends. From germline, CDR1 is SNHLY and CDR2 FYNNEI. CDR3 in DNA: TGTGCCAGCAGTGATTGGGGGGTAGAGCAGCCCCAGCATTTT. It translates to CASSDWGVEQPQHF.

The chain has TRBV19 and TRBJ1-4; D possibly corresponds to TRBD1 (5 bases). V was shortened by 10 bases and J by 7 bases, with 19 bases between the two germline ends. CDR1 and CDR2 from the germline V gene are LNHDA and SQIVND (reference sequence). The CDR3 has 14 residues. The CDR3: CATSSGPESEKLFF. Written as DNA, the CDR3 is TGTGCCACCTCCTCGGGACCAGAAAGTGAAAAACTGTTTTTT.

This chain links TRBV5-6 with TRBJ2-1; no definite D call. CDR3 size: 16 residues. Trimming took 2 bases from V and 3 from J, leaving 15 bases between them. Per germline, CDR1 SGHDT and CDR2 YYEEEE. CDR3 sequence reads: CASSFFTKVSYNEQFF. The CDR3 nucleotides read TGTGCCAGCAGCTTTTTTACGAAAGTGAGCTACAATGAGCAGTTCTTC.